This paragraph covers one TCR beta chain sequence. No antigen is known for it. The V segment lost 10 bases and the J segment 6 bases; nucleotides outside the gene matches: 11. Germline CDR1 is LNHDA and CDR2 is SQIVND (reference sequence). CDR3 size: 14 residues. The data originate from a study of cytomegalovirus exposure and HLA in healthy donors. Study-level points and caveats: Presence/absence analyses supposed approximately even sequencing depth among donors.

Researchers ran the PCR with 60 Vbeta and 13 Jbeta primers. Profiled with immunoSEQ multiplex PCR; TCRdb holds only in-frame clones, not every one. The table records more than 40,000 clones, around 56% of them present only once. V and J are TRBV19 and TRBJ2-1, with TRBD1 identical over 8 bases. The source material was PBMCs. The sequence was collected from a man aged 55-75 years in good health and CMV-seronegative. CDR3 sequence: CATGTSGGINEQFF. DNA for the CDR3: TGTGCCACCGGGACTTCAGGGGGCATCAATGAGCAGTTCTTC.